Below, one TCR beta chain is given with its context. The germline gives CDR1 MNHEY, CDR2 SVGAGI. The V gene lost 4 bases and the J gene lost 1 base, with 8 bases spanning the gap. The CDR3 covers 14 residues. This specimen belongs to a study of blood T cell repertoires in COVID-19. Repertoires were generated with immunoSEQ multiplex PCR, while TCRdb's copy carries only in-frame clones and drops some. The sample consists of 260,000 or so clones, 84% of them appearing once. The TCR sequence derives from a human donor in a cohort sampled during active COVID-19. The source material was peripheral blood. The V gene is TRBV6-5, the J gene TRBJ1-5; tentatively, D is TRBD1 (5 bases). The CDR3 here is CASSLGQSNQPQHF. The DNA of the CDR3 is TGTGCCAGCAGTTTAGGACAAAGCAATCAGCCCCAGCATTTT.